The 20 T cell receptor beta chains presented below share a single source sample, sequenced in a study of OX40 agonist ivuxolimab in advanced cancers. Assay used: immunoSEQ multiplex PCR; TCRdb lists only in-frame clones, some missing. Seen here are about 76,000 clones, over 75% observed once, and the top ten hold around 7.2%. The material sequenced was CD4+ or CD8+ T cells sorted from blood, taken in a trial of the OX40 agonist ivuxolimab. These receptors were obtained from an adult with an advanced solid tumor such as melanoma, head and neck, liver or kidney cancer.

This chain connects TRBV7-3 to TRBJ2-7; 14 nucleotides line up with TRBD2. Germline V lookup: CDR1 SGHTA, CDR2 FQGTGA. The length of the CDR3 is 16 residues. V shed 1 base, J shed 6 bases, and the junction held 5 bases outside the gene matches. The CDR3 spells CASSLKPGLAGVEQYF. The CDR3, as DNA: TGTGCCAGCAGCTTAAAACCGGGACTAGCGGGAGTCGAGCAGTACTTC.

DNA of the CDR3: TGCAGTGGTAGGACGGCCGCTGAAGCTTTCTTT. Encoded protein: CSGRTAAEAFF. The rearrangement joins TRBV20-1 to TRBJ1-1; no firm D call. There are 11 residues in the CDR3. Trimming took off 7 bases at V and 6 bases at J, with 12 bases between the two ends. Germline assignment: CDR1 DFQATT and CDR2 SNEGSKA (reference sequence).

The CDR3 loop is CASTSTPTNEKLFF. For the CDR3, the DNA is TGTGCCAGTACTTCGACTCCAACTAATGAAAAACTGTTTTTT. The chain carries TRBV19 and TRBJ1-4; D gene ambiguous. CDR1 LNHDA and CDR2 SQIVND come from the germline V gene (reference sequence). The CDR3 covers 14 residues. Between the trimmed V and J ends, which lost 7 bases and 0 bases, there was a span of 9 bases.

Written as DNA, the CDR3 is TGTGCCAGCAGTGCCCTCTTCAGGGGAGGGAACACCGGGGAGCTGTTTTTT. It is translated as CASSALFRGGNTGELFF. The gene calls are TRBV6-1 and TRBJ2-2; D is possibly TRBD1 or TRBD2 (6 bases each). Trimming took off 4 bases at V and 1 base at J, with 16 bases between the two ends. This CDR3 comprises 17 residues. Germline V lookup: CDR1 MNHNS, CDR2 SASEGT.

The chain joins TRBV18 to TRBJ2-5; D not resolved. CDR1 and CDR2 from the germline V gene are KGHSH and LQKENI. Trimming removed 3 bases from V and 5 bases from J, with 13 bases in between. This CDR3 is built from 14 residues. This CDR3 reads CASSPGQTGETQYF. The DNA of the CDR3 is TGTGCCAGCTCACCTGGGCAAACCGGGGAGACCCAGTACTTC.

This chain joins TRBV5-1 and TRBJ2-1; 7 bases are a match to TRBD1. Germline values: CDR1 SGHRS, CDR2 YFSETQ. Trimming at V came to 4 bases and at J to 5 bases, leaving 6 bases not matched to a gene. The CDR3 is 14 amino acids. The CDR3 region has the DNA TGCGCCAGCAGCCTAATAGGGACAGACAATGAGCAGTTCTTC. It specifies CASSLIGTDNEQFF.

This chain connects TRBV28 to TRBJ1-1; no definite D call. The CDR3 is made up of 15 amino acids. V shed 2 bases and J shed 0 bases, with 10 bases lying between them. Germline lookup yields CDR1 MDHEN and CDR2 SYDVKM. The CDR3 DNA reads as TGTGCCAGCAGTTTAACCGGACCCTTGAACACTGAAGCTTTCTTT. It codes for CASSLTGPLNTEAFF. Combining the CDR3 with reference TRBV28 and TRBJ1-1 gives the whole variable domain DVKVTQSSRYLVKRTGEKVFLECVQDMDHENMFWYRQDPGLGLRLIYFSYDVKMKEKGDIPEGYSVSREKKERFSLILESASTNQTSMYLCASSLTGPLNTEAFFGQGTRLTVV.

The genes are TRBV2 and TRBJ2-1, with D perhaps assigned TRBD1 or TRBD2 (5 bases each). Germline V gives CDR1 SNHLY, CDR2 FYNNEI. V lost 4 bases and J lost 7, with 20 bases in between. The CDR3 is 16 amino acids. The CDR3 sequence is CASSALTGTWGNEQFF. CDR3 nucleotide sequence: TGTGCCAGCAGTGCCCTAACCGGGACCTGGGGGAATGAGCAGTTCTTC.

CDR3 in DNA: TGTGCCAGCAGTGGACAGGGGTCCTACAATGAGCAGTTCTTC. Its protein product is CASSGQGSYNEQFF. This chain uses TRBV2 with TRBJ2-1, with TRBD1 matching 8 bases. The CDR3 runs 14 residues. Germline CDR1 reads SNHLY; CDR2 reads FYNNEI. V gave up 4 bases and J gave up 1 base; unmatched junction bases: 0. The variable domain in full, completed from reference TRBV2 and TRBJ2-1, reads EPEVTQTPSHQVTQMGQEVILRCVPISNHLYFYWYRQILGQKVEFLVSFYNNEISEKSEIFDDQFSVERPDGSNFTLKIRSTKLEDSAMYFCASSGQGSYNEQFFGPGTRLTVL.

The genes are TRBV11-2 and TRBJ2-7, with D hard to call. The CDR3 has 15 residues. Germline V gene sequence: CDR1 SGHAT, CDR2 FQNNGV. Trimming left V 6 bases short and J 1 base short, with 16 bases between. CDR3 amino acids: CASRGIKRRSYEQYF. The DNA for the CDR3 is TGTGCCAGCAGAGGTATTAAGCGAAGATCCTACGAGCAGTACTTC. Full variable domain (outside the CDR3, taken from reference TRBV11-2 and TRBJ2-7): EAGVAQSPRYKIIEKRQSVAFWCNPISGHATLYWYQQILGQGPKLLIQFQNNGVVDDSQLPKDRFSAERLKGVDSTLKIQPAKLEDSAVYLCASRGIKRRSYEQYFGPGTRLTVT.

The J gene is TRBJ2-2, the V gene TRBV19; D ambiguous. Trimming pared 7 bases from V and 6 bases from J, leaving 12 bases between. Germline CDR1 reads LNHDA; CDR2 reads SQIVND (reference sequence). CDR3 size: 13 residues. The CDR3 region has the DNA TGTGCCAGTACCGGCCAAACGGCCGGGGAGCTGTTTTTT. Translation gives CASTGQTAGELFF.

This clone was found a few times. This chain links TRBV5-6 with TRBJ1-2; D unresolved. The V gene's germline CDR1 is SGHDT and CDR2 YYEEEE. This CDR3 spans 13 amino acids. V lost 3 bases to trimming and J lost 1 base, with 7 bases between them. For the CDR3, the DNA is TGTGCCAGCAGCTCTCCCGTTAACTATGGCTACACCTTC. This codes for CASSSPVNYGYTF.

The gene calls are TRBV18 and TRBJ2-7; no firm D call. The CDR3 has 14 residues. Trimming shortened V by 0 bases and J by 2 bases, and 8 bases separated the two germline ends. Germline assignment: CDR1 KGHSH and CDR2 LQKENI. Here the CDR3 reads CASSPPLAPYEQYF. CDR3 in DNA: TGTGCCAGCTCACCACCGCTGGCCCCCTACGAGCAGTACTTC.

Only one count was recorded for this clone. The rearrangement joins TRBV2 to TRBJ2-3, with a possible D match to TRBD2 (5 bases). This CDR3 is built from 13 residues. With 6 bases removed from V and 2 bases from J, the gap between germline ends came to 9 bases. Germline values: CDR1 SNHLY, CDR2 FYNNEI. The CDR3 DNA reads TGTGCCAGCAGCCTAGCCTTCACAGATACGCAGTATTTT. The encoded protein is CASSLAFTDTQYF.

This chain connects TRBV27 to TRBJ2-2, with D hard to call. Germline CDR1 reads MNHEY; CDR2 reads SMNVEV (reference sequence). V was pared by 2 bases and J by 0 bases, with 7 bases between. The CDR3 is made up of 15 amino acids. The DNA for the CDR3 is TGTGCCAGCAGTTTAGAAGGGCCGAACACCGGGGAGCTGTTTTTT. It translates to CASSLEGPNTGELFF.

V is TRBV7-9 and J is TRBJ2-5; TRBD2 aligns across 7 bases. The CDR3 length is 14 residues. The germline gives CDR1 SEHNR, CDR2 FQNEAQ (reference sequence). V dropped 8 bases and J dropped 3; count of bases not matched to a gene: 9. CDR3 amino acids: CASSGGTNKETQYF. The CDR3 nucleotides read TGTGCCAGCTCAGGAGGGACTAACAAAGAGACCCAGTACTTC. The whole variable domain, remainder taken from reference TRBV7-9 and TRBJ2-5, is DTGVSQNPRHKITKRGQNVTFRCDPISEHNRLYWYRQTLGQGPEFLTYFQNEAQLEKSRLLSDRFSAERPKGSFSTLEIQRTEQGDSAMYLCASSGGTNKETQYFGPGTRLLVL.

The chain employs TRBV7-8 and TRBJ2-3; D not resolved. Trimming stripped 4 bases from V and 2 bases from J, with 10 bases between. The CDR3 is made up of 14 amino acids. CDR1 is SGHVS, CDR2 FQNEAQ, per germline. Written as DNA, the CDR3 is TGTGCCAGCAGCTCGCTGGGCCCCACAGATACGCAGTATTTT. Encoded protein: CASSSLGPTDTQYF.

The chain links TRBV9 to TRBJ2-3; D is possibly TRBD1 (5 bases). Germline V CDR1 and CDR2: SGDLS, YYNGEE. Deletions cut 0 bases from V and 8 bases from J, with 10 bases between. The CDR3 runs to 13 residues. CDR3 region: CASSVEEQGTQYF. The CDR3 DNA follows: TGTGCCAGCAGCGTAGAGGAGCAGGGTACGCAGTATTTT.

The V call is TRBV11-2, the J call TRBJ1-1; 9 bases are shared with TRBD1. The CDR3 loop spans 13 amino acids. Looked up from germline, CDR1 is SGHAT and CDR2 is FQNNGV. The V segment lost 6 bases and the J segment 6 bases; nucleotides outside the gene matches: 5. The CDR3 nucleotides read TGTGCCAGCAGTTTCCGGGACAGGGCTGAAGCTTTCTTT. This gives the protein CASSFRDRAEAFF.

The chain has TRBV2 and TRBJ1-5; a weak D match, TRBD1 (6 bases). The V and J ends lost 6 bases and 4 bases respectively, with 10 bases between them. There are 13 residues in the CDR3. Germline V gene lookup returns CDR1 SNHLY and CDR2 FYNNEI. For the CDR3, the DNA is TGTGCCAGCAGGGACAGAGTTAATCAGCCCCAGCATTTT. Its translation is CASRDRVNQPQHF.